The T cell receptor beta chain described here comes from a study of regulatory T cells in long-lasting Graves disease. Arm-PCR of CDR3 regions and iRepertoire HTBI primers were used to build TCR beta libraries. TCRdb independently ran MiXCR on the multiplex PCR reads; one entry per CDR3 protein. In the table there are about 430,000 distinct CDR3 sequences, 15% of which are singletons. Germline CDR1 and CDR2: GTSNPN and SVGIG (reference sequence). This CDR3 has 13 amino acids. The V gene end was trimmed by 4 bases and the J gene end by 6 bases; junction bases not matched to a gene: 3. Time point defined: newly diagnosed GD, antithyroid drugs for less than 3 months. PBMC RNA served as the TCR library source. This clonotype was picked up many times. The same sample was also used in a study of T cells in Graves' hyperthyroidism and ophthalmopathy.

The specimen was peripheral blood mononuclear cells (PBMCs), collected at new diagnosis, from a patient treated with antithyroid drugs. The clonotype was recovered from a woman aged 35 to 49 with Graves disease. The chain is built from TRBV30 and TRBJ2-7; 13 bases fit TRBD2. The CDR3 DNA sequence: TGTGCCTGGACGACTAGCGGGAGGAGCGAGCAGTACTTC. Encoded protein: CAWTTSGRSEQYF.